The 6 T cell receptor beta chains reported below all come from one sample, sequenced in a study of blood T cell repertoires in COVID-19. Clones were read by immunoSEQ multiplex PCR, and TCRdb kept only the in-frame ones, dropping some. Of under 300,000 clones in the sample, 84% are singletons; the top ten hold 1.5%. The specimen sequenced was peripheral blood. The receptor source for this set is a woman in her 40s who had recovered from COVID-19.

The chain links TRBV6-6 to TRBJ2-1; 8 nucleotides agree with TRBD2. Looked up from germline, CDR1 is MNHNY and CDR2 is SVGAGI (reference sequence). There are 14 residues in the CDR3. Trimming at V came to 8 bases and at J to 8 bases, leaving 11 bases not matched to a gene. Here the CDR3 DNA reads TGTGCCAGCTCTCTACCGGGGGGGATGCATGAGCAGTTCTTC. It codes for CASSLPGGMHEQFF.

This chain joins TRBV7-9 and TRBJ1-4; D ambiguous. Trimming took 4 bases from V and 8 from J, leaving 11 bases between them. This CDR3 is built from 13 residues. Germline loops: CDR1 SEHNR, CDR2 FQNEAQ (reference sequence). The CDR3 reads CASSYKIKEKLFF. In DNA, the CDR3 is TGTGCCAGCAGCTACAAAATAAAGGAAAAACTGTTTTTT.

The chain combines TRBV19 with TRBJ1-3; 11 nucleotides match TRBD1. V lost 3 bases and J lost 2; bases outside the gene matches: 6. The CDR3 spans 17 residues. The germline gives CDR1 LNHDA, CDR2 SQIVND (reference sequence). The CDR3 sequence is CASSIPDRGRAGNTIYF. CDR3 coding DNA: TGTGCCAGTAGTATCCCGGACAGGGGGCGAGCTGGAAACACCATATATTTT.

The chain uses TRBV7-9 and TRBJ1-2, with 8 positions matching TRBD1. The ends lost 4 bases at V and 6 bases at J; junction bases unmatched: 7. The CDR3 runs to 14 residues. The germline V gene encodes CDR1 SEHNR and CDR2 FQNEAQ (reference sequence). CDR3 bases: TGTGCCAGCAGCTCGGACAGGGTTGGAGATGGCTACACCTTC. It translates to CASSSDRVGDGYTF.

The chain couples TRBV10-3 to TRBJ2-3; D is uncertain. The length of the CDR3 is 13 residues. Germline V gene lookup returns CDR1 ENHRY and CDR2 SYGVKD. Trimming cost V 6 bases and J 0 bases, with 7 bases left between them. CDR3: CAISTASTDTQYF. The CDR3 DNA reads as TGTGCCATCAGCACAGCTAGCACAGATACGCAGTATTTT.

This chain uses TRBV2 with TRBJ2-7; 7 bases are a match to TRBD2. Germline assignment: CDR1 SNHLY and CDR2 FYNNEI. CDR3 length: 13 amino acids. J was trimmed by 3 bases and V by 3 bases; bases with no gene match: 2. CDR3 DNA sequence: TGTGCCAGCAGTGAGGGAGGGGTCTACGAGCAGTACTTC. As protein: CASSEGGVYEQYF.